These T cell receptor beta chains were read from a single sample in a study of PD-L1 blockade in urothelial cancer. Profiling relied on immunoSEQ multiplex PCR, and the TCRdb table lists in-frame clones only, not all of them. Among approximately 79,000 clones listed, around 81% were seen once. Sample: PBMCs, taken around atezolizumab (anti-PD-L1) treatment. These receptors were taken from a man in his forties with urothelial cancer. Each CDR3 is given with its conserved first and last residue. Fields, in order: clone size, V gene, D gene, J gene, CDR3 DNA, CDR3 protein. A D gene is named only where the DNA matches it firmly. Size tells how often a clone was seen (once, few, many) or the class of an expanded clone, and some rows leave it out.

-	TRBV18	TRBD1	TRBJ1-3	TGTGCCAGCTCCCAACAGGGGGCTGGAAACACCATATATTTT	CASSQQGAGNTIYF
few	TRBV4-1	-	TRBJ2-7	TGCGCCAGCAGCCAAGGGGGTTTAGGGACATCCCACGAGCAGTACTTC	CASSQGGLGTSHEQYF
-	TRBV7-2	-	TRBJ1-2	TGTGCCAGCAGCTTTTGGACTTCCAACTATGGCTACACCTTC	CASSFWTSNYGYTF
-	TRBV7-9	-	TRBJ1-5	TGTGCCAGCAGCAAGTCAGGGGCGGAAAATCAGCCCCAGCATTTT	CASSKSGAENQPQHF
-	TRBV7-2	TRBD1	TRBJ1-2	TGTGCCAGCAATCGCCCCGGGACAGGGAAATACACCTTC	CASNRPGTGKYTF
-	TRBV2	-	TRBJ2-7	TGTGCCAGCAGTCGGGACTCTGGGGCCTTCGAGCAGTACTTC	CASSRDSGAFEQYF
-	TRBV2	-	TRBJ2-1	TGTGCCAGCAGTGAATCCCGGGAGTTCTTC	CASSESREFF
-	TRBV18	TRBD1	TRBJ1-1	TGTGCCAGCTCTCCGGACAGGGGGGAAGCTTTCTTT	CASSPDRGEAFF
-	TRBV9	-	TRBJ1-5	TGTGCCAGCAGCGTAGAAATCGGAGCCAATCAGCCCCAGCATTTT	CASSVEIGANQPQHF
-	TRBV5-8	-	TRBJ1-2	TGTGCCAGCAGCTCCGTCGGGCCAGGGAATAACTATGGCTACACCTTC	CASSSVGPGNNYGYTF
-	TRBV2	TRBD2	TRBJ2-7	TGTGCCAGCAAACCGGGACTAGCGGGGTACGAGCAGTACTTC	CASKPGLAGYEQYF